Sequencing of this TCR beta chain was carried out in a study of graft-versus-host responses after intestinal transplantation. General study results and limits: Recipient marrow contained GvH clones, some of which appeared first in ileum or blood.

Some clones are missing from TCRdb's copy, which holds only in-frame ones; the method was immunoSEQ multiplex PCR. Seen here are around 21,000 clones, 35% to 40% observed once, and the top ten hold more than 1.5%. Trimming pared 2 bases from V and 9 bases from J, leaving 17 bases between. This CDR3 has 15 residues. The germline V gene has CDR1 MDHEN and CDR2 SYDVKM. This receptor was obtained from a human patient who was an organ donor for intestinal transplantation. The sample consisted of alloreactive CD4+ T cells from a mixed lymphocyte reaction culture, taken before transplantation. Subset denoted: CFSE-low proliferating T cells sorted from roughly six-day pre-transplant mixed lymphocyte reaction (GvH or HvG direction). This chain links TRBV28 with TRBJ2-1, with a weak D call TRBD2 (5 bases). CDR3 in DNA: TGTGCCAGCAGTTTAACGGACTGGGAGTTTAGTGAGCAGTTCTTC. This sequence encodes CASSLTDWEFSEQFF.